The present T cell receptor beta chain was sequenced within a study of human T cells and chemical hapten exposure. TCRdb reprocessed the RACE reads via MiXCR and lists one record per CDR3 protein. The sample holds some 300,000 distinct CDR3 sequences, around 5.5% seen once. In this sample, this clonotype turned up many times. Time point denoted: pre-sensitization, week 0. As for treatment: therapeutic diphenylcyclopropenone sensitization with weekly scalp DPC. The CDR3 has 15 amino acids. J gave up 5 bases and V 0 bases, and 5 bases lay outside the gene matches. Germline CDR1 reads LGHNA; CDR2 reads YSLEER.

The source is a woman between 18 and 29 years old with alopecia areata. Some clones in this sample may be carry-over from other donors' samples. This material consisted of whole blood, taken in connection with sensitization to the hapten diphenylcyclopropenone (DPC). The chain links TRBV4-3 to TRBJ2-3; 7 bases agree with TRBD1. The CDR3 protein is CASSQEPTGRDTQYF. The CDR3 DNA is TGCGCCAGCAGCCAAGAACCGACAGGGAGAGATACGCAGTATTTT.